One sample yielded the 12 T cell receptor beta chains listed below, sequenced in a study of blood T cell repertoires in COVID-19. Only in-frame clones appear in the TCRdb table, and some are missing; sequencing was by immunoSEQ multiplex PCR. The sample holds roughly 190,000 clones, about 75% seen once. Sequenced sample: peripheral blood. The receptor set was obtained from a woman in her fifties or sixties with active or convalescent COVID-19.

With respect to this clone: The same CDR3 can be traced to other DNA sequences in this sample. The V call is TRBV18, the J call TRBJ1-1, with D possibly matching TRBD1 (5 bases). The germline CDR1 and CDR2 sequences are KGHSH and LQKENI. The CDR3 covers 13 residues. Trimming shortened V by 1 base and J by 3 bases, and 6 bases separated the two germline ends. The CDR3 DNA reads as TGTGCCAGCTCACCACTACAGGACACTGAAGCTTTCTTT. Its translation is CASSPLQDTEAFF.

This clone came up once. V and J are TRBV29-1 and TRBJ2-7; a possible D gene is TRBD1 (6 bases). The CDR3 totals 14 residues. Germline V gene sequence: CDR1 SQVTM, CDR2 ANQGSEA. V dropped 5 bases and J dropped 2 bases, with 16 bases sitting between them. The chain's CDR3 is CSVPLDRPPYEQYF. The CDR3 bases are TGCAGCGTTCCCCTCGACAGGCCGCCCTACGAGCAGTACTTC.

The chain couples TRBV7-3 to TRBJ1-2; D is possibly TRBD1 (6 bases). V lost 5 bases to trimming and J lost 6 bases, with 16 bases between them. In germline, CDR1 is SGHTA, CDR2 FQGTGA. The CDR3 runs 14 residues. CDR3 bases: TGTGCCAGCAGCCTTAATAAGGGGACAAATGGCTACACCTTC. Protein product: CASSLNKGTNGYTF.

The chain recombines TRBV18 with TRBJ2-7; D is perhaps TRBD2 (6 bases). V lost 2 bases, J lost 3 bases, and 20 bases lay in between. CDR1 is KGHSH, CDR2 LQKENI, per germline. CDR3 length: 17 residues. CDR3 residues: CASSPTSQGRLGYEQYF. CDR3 sequence (DNA): TGTGCCAGCTCACCAACTAGCCAAGGAAGGTTGGGCTACGAGCAGTACTTC.

The rearrangement joins TRBV11-2 to TRBJ1-2; D unclear. CDR1 and CDR2 (germline): SGHAT, FQNNGV. The CDR3 consists of 16 residues. With 1 base removed from V and 0 bases from J, the gap between germline ends came to 12 bases. The CDR3 nucleotides are TGTGCCAGCAGCTTAGGTGGTGCGGCGGCTAACTATGGCTACACCTTC. It translates to CASSLGGAAANYGYTF.

The chain recombines TRBV11-2 with TRBJ2-2; a possible D gene is TRBD1 (6 bases). The length of the CDR3 is 15 residues. V was pared by 7 bases and J by 4 bases, with 16 bases between. Germline CDR1 reads SGHAT; CDR2 reads FQNNGV. CDR3 residues: CASTGQPEVTGELFF. The CDR3 nucleotides read TGTGCCAGCACAGGACAGCCGGAGGTCACCGGGGAGCTGTTTTTT. Looking up the rest from reference TRBV11-2 and TRBJ2-2 gives the full variable domain: EAGVAQSPRYKIIEKRQSVAFWCNPISGHATLYWYQQILGQGPKLLIQFQNNGVVDDSQLPKDRFSAERLKGVDSTLKIQPAKLEDSAVYLCASTGQPEVTGELFFGEGSRLTVL.

This chain uses TRBV18 with TRBJ1-1; 7 nucleotides align to TRBD1. The CDR3 runs to 14 residues. V shed 5 bases and J 1 base; nucleotides not matched to a gene: 4. Looked up from germline, CDR1 is KGHSH and CDR2 is LQKENI. The CDR3 DNA reads TGTGCCAGCTCAGGGGACAGAAAGAACACTGAAGCTTTCTTT. Amino acids: CASSGDRKNTEAFF.

This clone was observed a handful of times. This chain uses TRBV18 with TRBJ2-3; 9 bases line up with TRBD2. With V trimmed by 6 bases and J by 3 bases, 10 bases remained unmatched. The CDR3 is 16 amino acids. Germline-derived CDR1 and CDR2 are KGHSH and LQKENI. Here the CDR3 DNA reads TGTGCCAGCTCCTTTTTTAGCGGGAGAACGACAGATACGCAGTATTTT. This gives the protein CASSFFSGRTTDTQYF.

The chain uses TRBV29-1 and TRBJ2-2, with 8 positions matching TRBD1. Germline V lookup: CDR1 SQVTM, CDR2 ANQGSEA. J gave up 3 bases and V 6 bases, and 6 bases lay outside the gene matches. The CDR3 length is 14 residues. Here the CDR3 DNA reads TGCAGCGTGAGGAAGGACAGGGACACCGGGGAGCTGTTTTTT. Translated, it gives CSVRKDRDTGELFF.

The chain links TRBV24-1 to TRBJ1-2; 8 bases agree with TRBD1. The CDR3 spans 14 residues. The junction had 3 bases not matched to a gene; V was cut back by 3 bases and J by 4 bases. The germline gives CDR1 KGHDR, CDR2 SFDVKD. The CDR3, as DNA: TGTGCCACCAGTGATGGGGACAGGTTCTATGGCTACACCTTC. Translated: CATSDGDRFYGYTF.

V is TRBV19 and J is TRBJ1-4, with no clear D. There are 15 residues in the CDR3. Germline loops: CDR1 LNHDA, CDR2 SQIVND (reference sequence). Trimming removed 1 base from V and 3 bases from J, with 9 bases in between. CDR3 amino acids: CASSIGADPNEKLFF. DNA for the CDR3: TGTGCCAGTAGTATAGGGGCAGATCCTAATGAAAAACTGTTTTTT. Full variable domain (remainder filled in from reference TRBV19 and TRBJ1-4): DGGITQSPKYLFRKEGQNVTLSCEQNLNHDAMYWYRQDPGQGLRLIYYSQIVNDFQKGDIAEGYSVSREKKESFPLTVTSAQKNPTAFYLCASSIGADPNEKLFFGSGTQLSVL.

The CDR3 DNA reads TGTGCCAGCAGCCACGACAGGGGGGTCTCCTACAATGAGCAGTTCTTC. Its translation is CASSHDRGVSYNEQFF. V and J are TRBV4-2 and TRBJ2-1; 9 positions match TRBD1. V shed 3 bases and J 0 bases; nucleotides not matched to a gene: 3. This CDR3 spans 16 amino acids. In germline, CDR1 is LGHNA, CDR2 YNFKEQ.